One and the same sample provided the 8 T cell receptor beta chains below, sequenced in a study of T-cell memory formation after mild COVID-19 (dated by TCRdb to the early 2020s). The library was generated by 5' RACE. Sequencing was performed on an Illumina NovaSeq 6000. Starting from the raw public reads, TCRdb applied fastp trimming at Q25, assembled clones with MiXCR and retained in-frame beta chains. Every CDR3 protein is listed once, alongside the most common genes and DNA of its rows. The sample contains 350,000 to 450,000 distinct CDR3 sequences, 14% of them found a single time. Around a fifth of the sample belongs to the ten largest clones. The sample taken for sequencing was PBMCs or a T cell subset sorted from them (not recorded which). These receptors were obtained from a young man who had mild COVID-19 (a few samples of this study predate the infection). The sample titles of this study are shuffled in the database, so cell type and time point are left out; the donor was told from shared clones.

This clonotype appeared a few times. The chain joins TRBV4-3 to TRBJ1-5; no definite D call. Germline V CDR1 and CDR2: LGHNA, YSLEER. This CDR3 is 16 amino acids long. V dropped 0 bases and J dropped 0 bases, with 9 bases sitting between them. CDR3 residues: CASSQDAGPSNQPQHF. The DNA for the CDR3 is TGCGCCAGCAGCCAAGATGCGGGCCCTAGCAATCAGCCCCAGCATTTT.

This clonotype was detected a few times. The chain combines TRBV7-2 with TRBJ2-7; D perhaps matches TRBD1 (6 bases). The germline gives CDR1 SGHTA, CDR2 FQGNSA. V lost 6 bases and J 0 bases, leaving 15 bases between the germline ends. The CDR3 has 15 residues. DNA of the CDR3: TGTGCCAGCAGGCTCCGCCGGGACACCTCCTACGAGCAGTACTTC. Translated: CASRLRRDTSYEQYF.

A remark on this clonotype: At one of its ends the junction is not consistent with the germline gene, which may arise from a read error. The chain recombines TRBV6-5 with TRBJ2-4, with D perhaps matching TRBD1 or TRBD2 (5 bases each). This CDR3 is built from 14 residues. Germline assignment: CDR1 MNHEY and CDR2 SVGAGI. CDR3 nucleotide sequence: TGTGCCAGCAGTTACTCGATTGAGGGGAGCATTCAATACTTC. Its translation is CASSYSIEGSIQYF.

The DNA for the CDR3 is TGCAGTGCCGTTCGTGGGCAAGAGACCCAGTACTTC. Protein: CSAVRGQETQYF. The chain has TRBV20-1 and TRBJ2-5, with D unclear. The CDR3 totals 12 residues. CDR1 and CDR2 from the germline V gene are DFQATT and SNEGSKA (reference sequence). Trimming took 6 bases from V and 2 from J, leaving 10 bases between them.

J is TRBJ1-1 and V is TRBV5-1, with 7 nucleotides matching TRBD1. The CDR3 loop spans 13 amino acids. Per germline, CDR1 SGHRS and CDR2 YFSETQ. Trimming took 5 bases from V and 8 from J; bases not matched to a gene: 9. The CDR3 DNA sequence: TGCGCCAGCAGTTCGGACAGGTTGAGGGAAGCTTTCTTT. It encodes CASSSDRLREAFF.

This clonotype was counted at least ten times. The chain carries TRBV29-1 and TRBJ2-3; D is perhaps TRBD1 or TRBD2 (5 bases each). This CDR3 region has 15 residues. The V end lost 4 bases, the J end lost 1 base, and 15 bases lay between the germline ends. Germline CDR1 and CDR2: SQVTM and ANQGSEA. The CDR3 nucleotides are TGCAGCGTTGGTGGGGGACCTGGCGGCACAGATACGCAGTATTTT. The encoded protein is CSVGGGPGGTDTQYF.

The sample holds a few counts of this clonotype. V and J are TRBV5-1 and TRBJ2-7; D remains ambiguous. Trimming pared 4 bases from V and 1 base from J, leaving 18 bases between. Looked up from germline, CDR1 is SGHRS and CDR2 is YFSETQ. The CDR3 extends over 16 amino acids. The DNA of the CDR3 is TGCGCCAGCAGCCCGCGAGGAGACCCGCGTTCCTACGAGCAGTACTTC. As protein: CASSPRGDPRSYEQYF.

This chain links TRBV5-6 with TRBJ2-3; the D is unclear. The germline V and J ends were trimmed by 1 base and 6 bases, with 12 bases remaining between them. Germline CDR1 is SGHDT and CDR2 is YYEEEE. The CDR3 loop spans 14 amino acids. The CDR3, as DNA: TGTGCCAGCAGCTTGTATCGGACCGTGGATACGCAGTATTTT. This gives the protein CASSLYRTVDTQYF.